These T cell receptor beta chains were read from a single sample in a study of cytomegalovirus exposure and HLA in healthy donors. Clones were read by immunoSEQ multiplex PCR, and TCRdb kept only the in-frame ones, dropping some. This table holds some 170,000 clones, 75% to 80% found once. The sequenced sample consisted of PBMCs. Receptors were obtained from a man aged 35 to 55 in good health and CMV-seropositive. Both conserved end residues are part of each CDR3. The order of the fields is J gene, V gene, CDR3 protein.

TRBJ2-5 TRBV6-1 CASSAAGTRIETQYF
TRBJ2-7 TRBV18 CASSPPGEQYF
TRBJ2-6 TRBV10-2 CASQSAGFSGANGLTF
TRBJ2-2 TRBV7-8 CASSFGGASGNPGNTGELFF
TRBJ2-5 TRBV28 CASSLGGRSEETQYF
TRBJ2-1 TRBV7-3 CASSLIQGAYEQFF
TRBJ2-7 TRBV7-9 CASSAQRDSYEQYF
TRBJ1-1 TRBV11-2 CASSLRLGGANTEAFF
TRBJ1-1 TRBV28 CASSLQGGALNTEAFF
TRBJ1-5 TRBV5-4 CASSMTGTGSNQPQHF
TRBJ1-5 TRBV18 CASSPSQTGNQPQHF
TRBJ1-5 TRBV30 CAWNRETQPQHF
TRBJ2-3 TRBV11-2 CASSLGIAGGLTDTQYF
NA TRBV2 CASVVFGSKDYEQYF
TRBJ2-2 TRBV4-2 CASRLVPGELFF
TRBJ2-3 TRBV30 CAGTLGASTDTQYF